Included here is one T cell receptor beta chain sequence, with context. Its matching antigen is unknown. With 8 bases removed from V and 4 bases from J, the gap between germline ends came to 12 bases. Germline V gene data show CDR1 as SNHLY and CDR2 as FYNNEI. CDR3 length equals 12 residues. These data are taken from a study of OX40 agonist ivuxolimab in advanced cancers. The wider study: Intravenous ivuxolimab was administered to patients every 2 weeks at 0.01 to 10 mg/kg. The dose-escalation cohort had hepatocellular carcinoma, melanoma, renal cell or head and neck cancer.

Generated by immunoSEQ multiplex PCR, the TCRdb table keeps only in-frame clones and is missing some. The sample consists of some 11,000 clones, about two thirds of them appearing once. Whole-study results and caveats: At doses 0.1 to 3.0 mg/kg, CD4+ and CD8+ clones expanded. Some patients who did not respond also had low normalized T-cell clonal expansion.

The specimen was CD4+ or CD8+ T cells sorted from blood, collected in a trial of the OX40 agonist ivuxolimab. The sequence came from an adult with an advanced solid tumor such as melanoma, head and neck, liver or kidney cancer. The chain has TRBV2 and TRBJ2-7, with D perhaps matching TRBD2 (6 bases). CDR3 sequence reads: CASGPGVYEQYF. The DNA of the CDR3 is TGTGCCAGCGGTCCGGGGGTATACGAGCAGTACTTC.